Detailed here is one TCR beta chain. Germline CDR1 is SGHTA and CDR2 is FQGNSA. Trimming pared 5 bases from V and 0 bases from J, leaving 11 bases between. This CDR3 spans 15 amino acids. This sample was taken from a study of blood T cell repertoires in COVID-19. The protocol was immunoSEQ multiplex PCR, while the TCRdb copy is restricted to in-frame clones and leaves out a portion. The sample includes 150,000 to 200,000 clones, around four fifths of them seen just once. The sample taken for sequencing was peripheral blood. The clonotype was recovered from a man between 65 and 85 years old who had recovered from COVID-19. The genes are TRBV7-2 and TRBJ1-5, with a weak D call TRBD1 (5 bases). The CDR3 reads CASSIEGYSNQPQHF. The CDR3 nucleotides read TGTGCCAGCAGCATAGAGGGGTATAGCAATCAGCCCCAGCATTTT.